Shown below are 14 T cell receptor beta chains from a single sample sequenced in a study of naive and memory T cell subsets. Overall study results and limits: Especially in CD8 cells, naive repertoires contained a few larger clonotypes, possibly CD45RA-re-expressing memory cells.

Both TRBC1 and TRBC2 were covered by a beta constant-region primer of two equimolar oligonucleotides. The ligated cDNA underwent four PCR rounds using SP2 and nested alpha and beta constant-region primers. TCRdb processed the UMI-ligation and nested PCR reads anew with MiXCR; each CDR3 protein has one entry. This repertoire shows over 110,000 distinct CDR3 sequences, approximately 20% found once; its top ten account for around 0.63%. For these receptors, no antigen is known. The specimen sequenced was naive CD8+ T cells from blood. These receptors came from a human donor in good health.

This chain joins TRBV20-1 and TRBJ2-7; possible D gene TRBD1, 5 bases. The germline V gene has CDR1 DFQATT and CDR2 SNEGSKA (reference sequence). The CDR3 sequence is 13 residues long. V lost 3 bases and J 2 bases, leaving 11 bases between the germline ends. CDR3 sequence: CSARTVLTYEQYF. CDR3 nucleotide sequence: TGCAGTGCTAGGACAGTTTTAACCTACGAGCAGTACTTC.

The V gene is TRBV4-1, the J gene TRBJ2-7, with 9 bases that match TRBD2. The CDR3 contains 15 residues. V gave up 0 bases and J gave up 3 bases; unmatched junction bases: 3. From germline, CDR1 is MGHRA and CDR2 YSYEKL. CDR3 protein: CASSQDSLAGYEQYF. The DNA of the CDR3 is TGCGCCAGCAGCCAAGATTCACTAGCGGGCTACGAGCAGTACTTC.

The CDR3 DNA reads as TGTGCCAGCAGTGAATATTTCGGGGACACTGAAGCTTTCTTT. Its translation is CASSEYFGDTEAFF. The rearrangement uses TRBV25-1 and TRBJ1-1; D not certain. Trimming took off 0 bases at V and 3 bases at J, with 8 bases between the two ends. The CDR3 totals 14 residues. CDR1 and CDR2 from the germline V gene are MGHDK and SYGVNS.

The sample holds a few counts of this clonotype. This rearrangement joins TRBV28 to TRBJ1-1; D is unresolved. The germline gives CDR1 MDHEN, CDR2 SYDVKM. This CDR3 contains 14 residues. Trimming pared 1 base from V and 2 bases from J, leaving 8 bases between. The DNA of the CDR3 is TGTGCCAGCAGTTTATCCACCACTAACACTGAAGCTTTCTTT. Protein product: CASSLSTTNTEAFF.

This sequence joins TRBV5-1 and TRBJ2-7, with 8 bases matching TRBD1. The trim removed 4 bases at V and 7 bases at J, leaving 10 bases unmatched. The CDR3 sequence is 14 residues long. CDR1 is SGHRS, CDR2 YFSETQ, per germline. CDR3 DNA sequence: TGCGCCAGCAGCGAATCAACAGGGGGGCCTGAGCAGTACTTC. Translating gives CASSESTGGPEQYF.

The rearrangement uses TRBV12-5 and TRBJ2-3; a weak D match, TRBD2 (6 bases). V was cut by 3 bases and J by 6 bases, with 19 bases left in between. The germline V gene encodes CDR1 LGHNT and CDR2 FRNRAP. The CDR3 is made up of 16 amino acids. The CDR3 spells CASGFSSGETPDTQYF. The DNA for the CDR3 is TGTGCTAGTGGTTTTTCGTCGGGGGAGACCCCGGATACGCAGTATTTT.

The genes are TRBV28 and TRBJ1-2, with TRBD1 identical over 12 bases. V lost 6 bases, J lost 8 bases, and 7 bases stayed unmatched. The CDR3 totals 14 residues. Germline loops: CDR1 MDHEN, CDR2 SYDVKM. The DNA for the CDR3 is TGTGCCAGCAGCCCGGGACAGGGGGCTGGGGGCTACACCTTC. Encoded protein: CASSPGQGAGGYTF.

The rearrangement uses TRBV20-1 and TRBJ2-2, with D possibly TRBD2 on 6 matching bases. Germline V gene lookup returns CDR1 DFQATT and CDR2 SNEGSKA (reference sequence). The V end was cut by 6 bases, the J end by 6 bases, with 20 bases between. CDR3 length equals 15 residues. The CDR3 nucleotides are TGCAGTGCCCTGGGTTGGGGGGTAAAGTCCGGGGAGCTGTTTTTT. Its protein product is CSALGWGVKSGELFF.

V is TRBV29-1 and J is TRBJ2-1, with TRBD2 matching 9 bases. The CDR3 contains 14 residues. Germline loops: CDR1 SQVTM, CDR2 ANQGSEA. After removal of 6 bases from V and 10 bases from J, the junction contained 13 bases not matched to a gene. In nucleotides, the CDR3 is TGCAGCGTGGCCGGGACTAGCAGCTCCGGGGAGCAGTTCTTC. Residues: CSVAGTSSSGEQFF.

The CDR3, as DNA: TGCAGCGTTGAAGAACAGGGGACAGGGGAAGAAGCTTTCTTT. This translates into CSVEEQGTGEEAFF. This rearrangement joins TRBV29-1 to TRBJ1-1; 10 bases align to TRBD1. V lost 0 bases and J lost 8; bases outside the gene matches: 6. CDR3 length equals 14 residues. Germline loops: CDR1 SQVTM, CDR2 ANQGSEA.

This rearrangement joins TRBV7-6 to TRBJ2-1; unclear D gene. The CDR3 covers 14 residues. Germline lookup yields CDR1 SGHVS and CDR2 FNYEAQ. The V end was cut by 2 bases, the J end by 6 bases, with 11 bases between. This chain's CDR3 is CASSLKTASNEQFF. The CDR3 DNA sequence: TGTGCCAGCAGCTTAAAAACTGCGAGCAATGAGCAGTTCTTC.

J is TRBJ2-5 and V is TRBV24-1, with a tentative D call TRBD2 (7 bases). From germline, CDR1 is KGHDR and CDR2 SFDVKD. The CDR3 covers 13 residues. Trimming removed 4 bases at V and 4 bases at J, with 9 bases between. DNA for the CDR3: TGTGCCACCAGTGAGGGGGGGCGAGAGACCCAGTACTTC. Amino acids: CATSEGGRETQYF.

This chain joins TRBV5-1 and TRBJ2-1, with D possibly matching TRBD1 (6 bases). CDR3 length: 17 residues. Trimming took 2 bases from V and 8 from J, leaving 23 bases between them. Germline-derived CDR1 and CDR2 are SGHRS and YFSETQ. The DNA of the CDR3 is TGCGCCAGCAGCTTATTCCCAGTGCCAGGGGCTGAGGATGAGCAGTTCTTC. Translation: CASSLFPVPGAEDEQFF. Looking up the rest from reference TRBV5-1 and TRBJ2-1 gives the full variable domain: KAGVTQTPRYLIKTRGQQVTLSCSPISGHRSVSWYQQTPGQGLQFLFEYFSETQRNKGNFPGRFSGRQFSNSRSEMNVSTLELGDSALYLCASSLFPVPGAEDEQFFGPGTRLTVL.

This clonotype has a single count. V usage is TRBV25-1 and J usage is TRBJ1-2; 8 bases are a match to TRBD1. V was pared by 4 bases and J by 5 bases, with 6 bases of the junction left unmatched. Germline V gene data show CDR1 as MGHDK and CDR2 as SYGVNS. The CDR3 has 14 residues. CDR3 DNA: TGTGCCAGCAGTGTCACAGGGGGGGCTTATGGCTACACCTTC. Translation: CASSVTGGAYGYTF.